The 28 T cell receptor beta chains presented below share a single source sample, sequenced in a study of blood T cell repertoires in COVID-19. Sequencing was performed with immunoSEQ multiplex PCR; in TCRdb, only in-frame clones are kept and a portion is missing. The sample shows 20,000 to 30,000 clones, just over 90% of them seen only once. The specimen was peripheral blood. These receptor sequences come from a human donor in a cohort sampled during active COVID-19.

The gene calls are TRBV6-5 and TRBJ2-7; 7 bases are shared with TRBD1. The germline CDR1 and CDR2 sequences are MNHEY and SVGAGI. The CDR3 is 15 amino acids. The ends lost 0 bases at V and 7 bases at J; junction bases unmatched: 9. This CDR3 reads CASSYSGTDLREQYF. CDR3 nucleotides: TGTGCCAGCAGTTACTCCGGGACAGACCTAAGAGAGCAGTACTTC.

The chain links TRBV5-4 to TRBJ2-1; 7 bases align to TRBD1. There are 14 residues in the CDR3. In germline, CDR1 is SGHNT, CDR2 YYREEE (reference sequence). The V segment lost 4 bases and the J segment 10 bases; nucleotides outside the gene matches: 11. The CDR3 bases are TGTGCCAGCAGCCCTCAGGGGGAAGGCTGGGAGCAGTTCTTC. Protein product: CASSPQGEGWEQFF.

The chain is built from TRBV19 and TRBJ2-1; 7 bases map to TRBD1. Unmatched junction bases numbered 7, after V lost 5 bases and J lost 0 bases. The CDR3 contains 16 residues. Germline V gene sequence: CDR1 LNHDA, CDR2 SQIVND (reference sequence). CDR3 nucleotide sequence: TGTGCCAGTAGTTTAACAGGGGTCAGCTCCTACAATGAGCAGTTCTTC. It translates to CASSLTGVSSYNEQFF.

The V gene is TRBV28, the J gene TRBJ1-2, with unresolved D. This CDR3 has 12 amino acids. V lost 5 bases and J 10 bases, leaving 14 bases between the germline ends. Per the germline V gene, CDR1 is MDHEN and CDR2 is SYDVKM. CDR3 region: CASSLTDYDYTF. The CDR3 nucleotides are TGTGCCAGCAGTCTCACAGATTACGACTACACCTTC.

The chain links TRBV11-2 to TRBJ2-3; D may be TRBD2 (7 bases). There are 13 residues in the CDR3. Per germline, CDR1 SGHAT and CDR2 FQNNGV. V lost 10 bases, J lost 6 bases, and 17 bases lay in between. CDR3 in amino acids: CAIRDGGADTQYF. For the CDR3, the DNA is TGTGCCATTCGCGATGGGGGGGCCGATACGCAGTATTTT.

The J gene is TRBJ1-3, the V gene TRBV7-2, with TRBD1 identical over 7 bases. The junction had 11 bases not matched to a gene; V was cut back by 5 bases and J by 4 bases. The CDR3 contains 16 residues. Per the germline V gene, CDR1 is SGHTA and CDR2 is FQGNSA. As DNA, the CDR3 is TGTGCCAGCAGCCCCAGGCTGACAGGGTCCGGAAACACCATATATTTT. This codes for CASSPRLTGSGNTIYF.

The chain employs TRBV7-8 and TRBJ2-2, with TRBD2 identical over 8 bases. The CDR3 extends over 17 amino acids. CDR1 and CDR2 from the germline V gene are SGHVS and FQNEAQ. The J segment lost 4 bases and the V segment lost 5 bases, leaving 12 bases of the junction unmatched. The CDR3 nucleotides read TGTGCCAGCAGCCGAGCTGGGGTGGGACTAGTCACCGGGGAGCTGTTTTTT. It is translated as CASSRAGVGLVTGELFF.

The chain uses TRBV11-2 and TRBJ2-2, with TRBD1 as a possible D gene (5 bases). V lost 8 bases, J lost 0 bases, and 10 bases lay in between. This CDR3 has 14 residues. Germline V gives CDR1 SGHAT, CDR2 FQNNGV. The CDR3 nucleotides are TGTGCCAGCCTGTCGACAGCGAACACCGGGGAGCTGTTTTTT. Its translation: CASLSTANTGELFF.

The chain links TRBV6-5 to TRBJ1-3; D possibly corresponds to TRBD1 (5 bases). The CDR3 contains 15 residues. Germline values: CDR1 MNHEY, CDR2 SVGAGI. Trimming removed 6 bases from V and 2 bases from J, with 14 bases in between. This CDR3 is CASRDRGVAGNTIYF. DNA for the CDR3: TGTGCCAGCAGAGATCGGGGGGTGGCTGGAAACACCATATATTTT.

The chain employs TRBV5-6 and TRBJ1-1, with 11 bases lining up with TRBD1. Trimming took 0 bases from V and 6 from J; bases not matched to a gene: 4. The CDR3 length is 15 residues. Germline CDR1 is SGHDT and CDR2 is YYEEEE. The CDR3 bases are TGTGCCAGCAGCTTGGTCCCGGGACAGGGGGCTGAAGCTTTCTTT. The encoded protein is CASSLVPGQGAEAFF. The full variable domain, rest sourced from reference TRBV5-6 and TRBJ1-1, is DAGVTQSPTHLIKTRGQQVTLRCSPKSGHDTVSWYQQALGQGPQFIFQYYEEEERQRGNFPDRFSGHQFPNYSSELNVNALLLGDSALYLCASSLVPGQGAEAFFGQGTRLTVV.

The chain employs TRBV6-5 and TRBJ2-7; 7 bases fit TRBD1. CDR1 is MNHEY and CDR2 is SVGAGI in the germline V gene. The CDR3 contains 13 residues. V gave up 6 bases and J gave up 6 bases; unmatched junction bases: 8. Written as DNA, the CDR3 is TGTGCCAGCAGGCTGGACAGGACGGGCGAGCAGTACTTC. Its protein is CASRLDRTGEQYF.

V usage is TRBV25-1 and J usage is TRBJ2-2, with 8 nucleotides matching TRBD2. Germline loops: CDR1 MGHDK, CDR2 SYGVNS. The CDR3 length is 14 residues. V shed 2 bases, J shed 6 bases, and the junction held 2 bases outside the gene matches. The CDR3 is CASSESGSSGELFF. CDR3 nucleotide sequence: TGTGCCAGCAGTGAAAGCGGGAGTTCCGGGGAGCTGTTTTTT.

The rearrangement joins TRBV4-1 to TRBJ2-2; 9 nucleotides agree with TRBD2. The trim removed 0 bases at V and 3 bases at J, leaving 8 bases unmatched. Germline CDR1 and CDR2: MGHRA and YSYEKL. This CDR3 has 18 amino acids. In DNA, the CDR3 is TGCGCCAGCAGCCAAGACCTTGGGCTAGCGGGATACACCGGGGAGCTGTTTTTT. It specifies CASSQDLGLAGYTGELFF.

The chain employs TRBV5-6 and TRBJ1-2, with TRBD1 identical over 8 bases. With V trimmed by 3 bases and J by 8 bases, 3 bases remained unmatched. The germline V gene has CDR1 SGHDT and CDR2 YYEEEE. The CDR3 runs 12 residues. The CDR3 DNA reads as TGTGCCAGCAGCTCGGACAGGGTAGGCTACACCTTC. It specifies CASSSDRVGYTF.

The J gene is TRBJ2-7, the V gene TRBV7-3; TRBD1 matches 9 bases. V trimming: 0 bases; J trimming: 6 bases; junction bases outside the gene matches: 12. The CDR3 contains 17 residues. Germline values: CDR1 SGHTA, CDR2 FQGTGA. This CDR3 reads CASSLTGRGTGSSEQYF. The DNA for the CDR3 is TGTGCCAGCAGCTTAACGGGTCGCGGGACAGGGTCGTCCGAGCAGTACTTC. The entire variable domain, with the rest obtained from reference TRBV7-3 and TRBJ2-7, is as follows: GAGVSQTPSNKVTEKGKYVELRCDPISGHTALYWYRQSLGQGPEFLIYFQGTGAADDSGLPNDRFFAVRPEGSVSTLKIQRTERGDSAVYLCASSLTGRGTGSSEQYFGPGTRLTVT.

The chain recombines TRBV28 with TRBJ1-4; 7 bases are shared with TRBD1. The germline CDR1 and CDR2 sequences are MDHEN and SYDVKM. CDR3 length equals 14 residues. V was pared by 5 bases and J by 8 bases, with 8 bases of the junction left unmatched. CDR3 protein: CASSQGDHGEKLFF. Here the CDR3 DNA reads TGTGCCAGCAGTCAGGGGGACCACGGGGAAAAACTGTTTTTT.

This chain uses TRBV4-3 with TRBJ1-5, with a weak D call TRBD1 (5 bases). The CDR3 is 18 amino acids. Trimming took 0 bases from V and 0 from J, leaving 15 bases between them. Germline V lookup: CDR1 LGHNA, CDR2 YSLEER. This CDR3 reads CASSQDLPTGDSNQPQHF. CDR3 DNA: TGCGCCAGCAGCCAAGATCTTCCCACAGGAGATAGCAATCAGCCCCAGCATTTT.

This clone was observed once. The chain carries TRBV4-3 and TRBJ2-6, with 9 nucleotides matching TRBD1. CDR1 and CDR2 (germline): LGHNA, YSLEER. J was trimmed by 4 bases and V by 0 bases; bases with no gene match: 1. The CDR3 covers 16 residues. CDR3 nucleotides: TGCGCCAGCAGCCAAGAAGGGACAGGGGGGGCCAACGTCCTGACTTTC. This gives the protein CASSQEGTGGANVLTF.

The chain carries TRBV7-3 and TRBJ2-7, with TRBD2 as a possible D gene (7 bases). V shed 1 base and J shed 3 bases, with 13 bases lying between them. In germline, CDR1 is SGHTA, CDR2 FQGTGA. This CDR3 spans 15 amino acids. CDR3 sequence reads: CASSLKLGGDYEQYF. DNA of the CDR3: TGTGCCAGCAGCTTAAAATTAGGGGGGGACTACGAGCAGTACTTC.

The rearrangement links TRBV7-9 to TRBJ2-4; 8 bases align to TRBD1. V shed 4 bases and J 6 bases; nucleotides not matched to a gene: 11. There are 16 residues in the CDR3. Germline assignment: CDR1 SEHNR and CDR2 FQNEAQ (reference sequence). CDR3: CASSYRTGSVGNIQYF. CDR3 sequence (DNA): TGTGCCAGCAGCTACCGGACAGGGAGCGTCGGAAACATTCAGTACTTC.

The rearrangement uses TRBV4-3 and TRBJ2-1, with 9 bases matching TRBD1. V lost 5 bases, J lost 6 bases, and 2 bases stayed unmatched. The CDR3 sequence is 13 residues long. Per the germline V gene, CDR1 is LGHNA and CDR2 is YSLEER. CDR3 region: CASSLQGANEQFF. CDR3 bases: TGCGCCAGCAGCTTACAGGGGGCCAATGAGCAGTTCTTC.

The chain uses TRBV24-1 and TRBJ1-5; 11 bases map to TRBD1. There are 16 residues in the CDR3. Germline V gene data show CDR1 as KGHDR and CDR2 as SFDVKD. The junction had 7 bases not matched to a gene; V was cut back by 3 bases and J by 7 bases. The CDR3 sequence: CATSDPRTGGTQPQHF. In nucleotides, the CDR3 is TGTGCCACCAGTGATCCACGGACAGGGGGCACACAGCCCCAGCATTTT.

The chain has TRBV6-5 and TRBJ1-4; TRBD1 matches 7 bases. Germline CDR1 MNHEY, CDR2 SVGAGI. The CDR3 consists of 15 residues. V was pared by 5 bases and J by 5 bases, with 8 bases of the junction left unmatched. CDR3 residues: CASSKQGTPNEKLFF. The CDR3 DNA reads as TGTGCCAGCAGTAAACAGGGGACCCCGAATGAAAAACTGTTTTTT.

This chain joins TRBV7-2 and TRBJ1-5; D is perhaps TRBD1 (5 bases). V lost 3 bases to trimming and J lost 5 bases, with 14 bases between them. This CDR3 region has 15 residues. Germline assignment: CDR1 SGHTA and CDR2 FQGNSA. The CDR3 protein is CASSFIGLGDQPQHF. The CDR3 region has the DNA TGTGCCAGCAGCTTTATAGGGCTAGGGGATCAGCCCCAGCATTTT.

Only one count was recorded for this clone. The chain recombines TRBV9 with TRBJ2-5, with a possible D match to TRBD2 (6 bases). Trimming pared 0 bases from V and 1 base from J, leaving 10 bases between. Germline assignment: CDR1 SGDLS and CDR2 YYNGEE. There are 15 residues in the CDR3. CDR3 residues: CASSVVTGVQETQYF. In DNA, the CDR3 is TGTGCCAGCAGCGTAGTTACGGGAGTCCAAGAGACCCAGTACTTC.

The gene calls are TRBV19 and TRBJ2-7, with TRBD1 matching 7 bases. With V trimmed by 5 bases and J by 3 bases, 7 bases remained unmatched. The CDR3 totals 14 residues. Germline CDR1 and CDR2: LNHDA and SQIVND (reference sequence). DNA of the CDR3: TGTGCCAGTAGTTTCCGGGACAGCTTCTACGAGCAGTACTTC. It translates to CASSFRDSFYEQYF.

This clone was observed a single time. This chain links TRBV7-2 with TRBJ1-5, with D possibly matching TRBD1 (6 bases). The CDR3 extends over 17 amino acids. The V and J ends lost 1 base and 0 bases respectively, with 13 bases between them. Per the germline V gene, CDR1 is SGHTA and CDR2 is FQGNSA. In nucleotides, the CDR3 is TGTGCCAGCAGCTTAGGATCAGGGACAAATAGCAATCAGCCCCAGCATTTT. Translated: CASSLGSGTNSNQPQHF.

The chain employs TRBV6-1 and TRBJ1-1; D ambiguous. CDR3 length equals 13 residues. Germline V gene data show CDR1 as MNHNS and CDR2 as SASEGT. The V gene lost 2 bases and the J gene lost 7 bases, with 11 bases spanning the gap. CDR3 sequence reads: CASSEMVVGEAFF. The CDR3 nucleotides are TGTGCCAGCAGTGAAATGGTTGTCGGTGAAGCTTTCTTT.